The present T cell receptor (beta chain) was sequenced within a study of T-cell memory formation after mild COVID-19. This clonotype was seen a few times. MiXCR, applied by TCRdb to the 5' RACE reads, yields one record per CDR3 protein. This sample has about 190,000 distinct CDR3 sequences, with around 18% found just once. Germline V gene lookup returns CDR1 SGHAT and CDR2 FQNNGV. V was cut by 1 base and J by 5 bases, with 11 bases left in between. This CDR3 is 14 amino acids long. This sequence was found in an adult woman who had mild COVID-19 (a few samples of this study predate the infection). Cell type and time point are not known. Sample: PBMCs or a T cell subset sorted from them (not recorded which). V is TRBV11-2 and J is TRBJ1-1; D not resolved. CDR3 amino acids: CASSLVGTSTEAFF. In DNA form, the CDR3 reads TGTGCCAGCAGCTTAGTCGGCACGTCAACTGAAGCTTTCTTT.